A single sample is the source of the 16 T cell receptor beta chains below, sequenced in a study of CD4 T cells in relation to SARS-CoV-2 and coronaviruses. Measured with immunoSEQ multiplex PCR; TCRdb has only the in-frame clones, and not every one. The sample includes about 41,000 clones, 84% of them seen just once. These receptors lack a known antigen. The source material was naive CD4+ T cells from PBMCs, cultured in vitro. Described subset: naive CD4+ T cells isolated by negative enrichment. The receptors were gathered from an adult with COVID-19.

The chain is built from TRBV19 and TRBJ1-1; no definite D call. The CDR3 consists of 14 residues. V was shortened by 8 bases and J by 1 base, with 14 bases between the two germline ends. Germline values: CDR1 LNHDA, CDR2 SQIVND (reference sequence). CDR3 region: CASLGRRRNTEAFF. CDR3 nucleotides: TGTGCCAGTCTCGGCCGTCGAAGGAACACTGAAGCTTTCTTT.

V is TRBV28 and J is TRBJ1-2; TRBD1 agrees at 8 bases. This CDR3 comprises 15 residues. J gave up 8 bases and V 5 bases, and 13 bases lay outside the gene matches. From germline, CDR1 is MDHEN and CDR2 SYDVKM. The CDR3 protein is CASSPLDREVGGYTF. The CDR3 DNA sequence: TGTGCCAGCAGTCCACTGGACAGGGAGGTAGGCGGCTACACCTTC.

V gene TRBV7-8 combines with J gene TRBJ2-7; 7 bases map to TRBD2. The CDR3 spans 19 residues. After removal of 4 bases from V and 2 bases from J, the junction contained 20 bases not matched to a gene. From germline, CDR1 is SGHVS and CDR2 FQNEAQ. The CDR3 DNA reads as TGTGCCAGCAGCTGGCACACCACGGGTTCGGGACTATCACCCTACGAGCAGTACTTC. This translates into CASSWHTTGSGLSPYEQYF. Using reference TRBV7-8 and TRBJ2-7 for the parts outside the CDR3, the full variable domain is GAGVSQSPRYKVAKRGQDVALRCDPISGHVSLFWYQQALGQGPEFLTYFQNEAQLDKSGLPSDRFFAERPEGSVSTLKIQRTQQEDSAVYLCASSWHTTGSGLSPYEQYFGPGTRLTVT.

The genes are TRBV5-6 and TRBJ2-2; 12 bases match TRBD2. V dropped 3 bases and J dropped 4; count of bases not matched to a gene: 7. The CDR3 is 17 amino acids. Per the germline V gene, CDR1 is SGHDT and CDR2 is YYEEEE. In nucleotides, the CDR3 is TGTGCCAGCAGCTCTCTAGCGGGAGGGGTCGTCACCGGGGAGCTGTTTTTT. As protein: CASSSLAGGVVTGELFF.

The sample holds one count of this clone. The V and J genes are TRBV7-9 and TRBJ2-3; a possible D gene is TRBD1 (6 bases). Trimming cost V 5 bases and J 4 bases, with 13 bases left between them. Germline CDR1 reads SEHNR; CDR2 reads FQNEAQ (reference sequence). The CDR3 loop spans 14 amino acids. The CDR3 is CASSPTSGADTQYF. The CDR3 region has the DNA TGTGCCAGCAGCCCAACATCAGGGGCAGATACGCAGTATTTT. Combining the CDR3 with reference TRBV7-9 and TRBJ2-3 gives the whole variable domain DTGVSQNPRHKITKRGQNVTFRCDPISEHNRLYWYRQTLGQGPEFLTYFQNEAQLEKSRLLSDRFSAERPKGSFSTLEIQRTEQGDSAMYLCASSPTSGADTQYFGPGTRLTVL.

This sequence joins TRBV27 and TRBJ2-2; D may be TRBD1 (5 bases). The CDR3 is made up of 14 amino acids. The germline V and J ends were trimmed by 6 bases and 3 bases, with 11 bases remaining between them. CDR1 is MNHEY and CDR2 is SMNVEV in the germline V gene (reference sequence). The CDR3: CASRSRVDTGELFF. CDR3 nucleotide sequence: TGTGCCAGCAGGAGCAGGGTCGACACCGGGGAGCTGTTTTTT.

The J gene is TRBJ1-4, the V gene TRBV7-8; 7 positions agree with TRBD1. Unmatched junction bases numbered 10, after V lost 0 bases and J lost 0 bases. This CDR3 has 19 residues. CDR1 is SGHVS and CDR2 is FQNEAQ in the germline V gene. CDR3 residues: CASSLAKTGSAATNEKLFF. The CDR3, as DNA: TGTGCCAGCAGCTTAGCGAAGACAGGGTCCGCTGCAACTAATGAAAAACTGTTTTTT.

This chain joins TRBV19 and TRBJ1-1, with D unresolved. V dropped 3 bases and J dropped 4 bases, with 9 bases sitting between them. Germline CDR1 reads LNHDA; CDR2 reads SQIVND (reference sequence). CDR3 length equals 13 residues. The CDR3 DNA is TGTGCCAGTAGTATTACCGAGGGCACTGAAGCTTTCTTT. As protein: CASSITEGTEAFF.

V is TRBV10-2 and J is TRBJ2-2, with 12 bases lining up with TRBD2. V shed 6 bases and J 1 base; nucleotides not matched to a gene: 3. Germline CDR1 reads WSHSY; CDR2 reads SAAADI. The CDR3 length is 16 residues. CDR3 region: CASSRTSGMNTGELFF. The DNA for the CDR3 is TGCGCCAGCAGCAGGACTAGCGGGATGAACACCGGGGAGCTGTTTTTT.

This CDR3 is CASSLRDPSYEQYF. In DNA, the CDR3 is TGTGCCAGCAGTTTAAGGGACCCCTCCTACGAGCAGTACTTC. The V gene is TRBV28, the J gene TRBJ2-7, with D perhaps given as TRBD1 or TRBD2 (5 bases each). CDR3 length equals 14 residues. Germline lookup yields CDR1 MDHEN and CDR2 SYDVKM. V was cut by 2 bases and J by 0 bases, with 8 bases left in between. The full variable domain, rest sourced from reference TRBV28 and TRBJ2-7, is DVKVTQSSRYLVKRTGEKVFLECVQDMDHENMFWYRQDPGLGLRLIYFSYDVKMKEKGDIPEGYSVSREKKERFSLILESASTNQTSMYLCASSLRDPSYEQYFGPGTRLTVT.

The chain combines TRBV6-6 with TRBJ1-1; D gene unclear. Germline V CDR1 and CDR2: MNHNY, SVGAGI (reference sequence). Trimming cost V 5 bases and J 0 bases, with 13 bases left between them. The CDR3 is made up of 15 amino acids. The CDR3 nucleotides read TGTGCCAGCAGTCCCCTCGGGCTCATGAACACTGAAGCTTTCTTT. Its protein is CASSPLGLMNTEAFF.

For the CDR3, the DNA is TGTGCCATCAGTGGACGACAGGGGGCCTACGAGCAGTACTTC. This translates into CAISGRQGAYEQYF. The chain couples TRBV10-3 to TRBJ2-7, with TRBD1 matching 9 bases. V shed 4 bases and J 2 bases; nucleotides not matched to a gene: 3. Looked up from germline, CDR1 is ENHRY and CDR2 is SYGVKD. The CDR3 length is 14 residues.

The chain joins TRBV27 to TRBJ2-2, with D possibly being TRBD1 (5 bases). The CDR3 totals 15 residues. Germline V gene data show CDR1 as MNHEY and CDR2 as SMNVEV (reference sequence). V lost 5 bases and J lost 1, with 11 bases in between. Written as DNA, the CDR3 is TGTGCCAGCAGTCGCGACAGATTGAACACCGGGGAGCTGTTTTTT. Protein product: CASSRDRLNTGELFF.

This chain links TRBV5-1 with TRBJ2-3, with TRBD1 matching 9 bases. The CDR3 loop spans 16 amino acids. The V and J ends lost 0 bases and 5 bases, in that order; junction bases with no gene match: 7. CDR1 is SGHRS and CDR2 is YFSETQ in the germline V gene. CDR3 region: CASSLAGGQGVDTQYF. The CDR3 DNA reads as TGCGCCAGCAGCTTGGCCGGGGGACAGGGCGTAGATACGCAGTATTTT.

This chain uses TRBV19 with TRBJ2-2, with 8 bases lining up with TRBD1. Germline V CDR1 and CDR2: LNHDA, SQIVND (reference sequence). The CDR3 runs to 17 residues. Trimming cost V 0 bases and J 8 bases; bases outside gene matches: 11. The CDR3 protein is CASSIDGQGAIWGELFF. DNA of the CDR3: TGTGCCAGTAGTATAGATGGGCAGGGGGCGATCTGGGGGGAGCTGTTTTTT.

This clone showed up just once. This chain joins TRBV9 and TRBJ1-6, with 8 bases identical to TRBD1. V was pared by 3 bases and J by 6 bases, with 5 bases of the junction left unmatched. Germline V gives CDR1 SGDLS, CDR2 YYNGEE. The CDR3 sequence is 15 residues long. The CDR3 spells CASSGRTGLNSPLHF. CDR3 bases: TGTGCCAGCAGCGGAAGGACAGGGCTTAATTCACCCCTCCACTTT.